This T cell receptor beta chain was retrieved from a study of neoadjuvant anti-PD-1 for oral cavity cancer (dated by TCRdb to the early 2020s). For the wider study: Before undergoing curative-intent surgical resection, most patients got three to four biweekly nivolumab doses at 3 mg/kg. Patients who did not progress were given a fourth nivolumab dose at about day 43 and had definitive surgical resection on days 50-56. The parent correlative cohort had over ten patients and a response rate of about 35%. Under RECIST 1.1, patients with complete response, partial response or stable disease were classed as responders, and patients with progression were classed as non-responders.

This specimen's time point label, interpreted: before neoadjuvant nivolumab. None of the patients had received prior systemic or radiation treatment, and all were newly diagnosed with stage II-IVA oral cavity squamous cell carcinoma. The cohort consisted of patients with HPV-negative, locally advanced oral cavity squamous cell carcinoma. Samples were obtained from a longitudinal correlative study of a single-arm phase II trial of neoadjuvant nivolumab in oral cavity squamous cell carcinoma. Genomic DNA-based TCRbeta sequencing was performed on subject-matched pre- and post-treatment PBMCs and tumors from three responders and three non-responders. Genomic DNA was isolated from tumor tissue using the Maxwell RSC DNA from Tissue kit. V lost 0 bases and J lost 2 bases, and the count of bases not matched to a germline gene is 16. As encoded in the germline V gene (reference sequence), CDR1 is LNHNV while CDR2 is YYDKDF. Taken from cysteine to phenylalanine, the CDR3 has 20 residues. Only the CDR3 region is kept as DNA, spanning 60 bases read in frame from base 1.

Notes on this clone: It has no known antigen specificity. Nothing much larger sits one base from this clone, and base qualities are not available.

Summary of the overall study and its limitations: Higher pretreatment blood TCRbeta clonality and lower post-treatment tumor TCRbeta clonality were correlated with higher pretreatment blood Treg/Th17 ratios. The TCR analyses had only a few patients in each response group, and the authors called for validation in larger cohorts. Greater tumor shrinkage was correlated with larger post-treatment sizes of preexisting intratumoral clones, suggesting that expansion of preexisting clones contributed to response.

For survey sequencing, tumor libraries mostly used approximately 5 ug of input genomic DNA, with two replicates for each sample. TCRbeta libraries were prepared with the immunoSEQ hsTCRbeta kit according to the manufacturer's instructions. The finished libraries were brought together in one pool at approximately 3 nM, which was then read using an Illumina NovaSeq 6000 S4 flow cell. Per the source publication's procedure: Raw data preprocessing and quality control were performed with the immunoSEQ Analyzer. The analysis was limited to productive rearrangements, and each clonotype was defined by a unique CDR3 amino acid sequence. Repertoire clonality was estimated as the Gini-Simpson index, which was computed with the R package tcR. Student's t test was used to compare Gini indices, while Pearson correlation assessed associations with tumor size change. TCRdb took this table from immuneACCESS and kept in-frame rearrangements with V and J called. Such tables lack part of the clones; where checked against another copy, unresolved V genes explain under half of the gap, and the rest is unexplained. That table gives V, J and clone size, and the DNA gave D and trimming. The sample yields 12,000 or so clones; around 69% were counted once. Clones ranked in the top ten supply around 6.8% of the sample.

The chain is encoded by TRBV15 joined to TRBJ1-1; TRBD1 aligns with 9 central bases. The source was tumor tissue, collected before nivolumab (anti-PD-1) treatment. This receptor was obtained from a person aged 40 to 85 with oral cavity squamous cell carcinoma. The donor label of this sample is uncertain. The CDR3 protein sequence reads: CATSRDFGTGKFKFNTEAFF. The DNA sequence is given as TGTGCCACCAGCAGAGATTTCGGGACAGGGAAGTTTAAGTTCAACACTGAAGCTTTCTTT.